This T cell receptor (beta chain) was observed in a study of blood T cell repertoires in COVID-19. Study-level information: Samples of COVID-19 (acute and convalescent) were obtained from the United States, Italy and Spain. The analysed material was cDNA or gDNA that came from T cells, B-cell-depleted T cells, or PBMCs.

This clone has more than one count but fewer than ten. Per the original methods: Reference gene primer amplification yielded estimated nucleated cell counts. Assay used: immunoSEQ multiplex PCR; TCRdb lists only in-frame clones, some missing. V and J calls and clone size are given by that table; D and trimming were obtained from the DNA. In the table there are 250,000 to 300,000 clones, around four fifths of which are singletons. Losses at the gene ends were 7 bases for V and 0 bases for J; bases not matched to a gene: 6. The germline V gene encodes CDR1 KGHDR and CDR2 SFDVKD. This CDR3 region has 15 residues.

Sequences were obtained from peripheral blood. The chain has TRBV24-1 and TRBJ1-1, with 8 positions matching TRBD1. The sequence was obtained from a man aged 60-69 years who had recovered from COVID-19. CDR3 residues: CATSRGLLMNTEAFF. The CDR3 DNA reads TGTGCCACCAGCAGGGGGCTCCTCATGAACACTGAAGCTTTCTTT.